This is a list of T cell receptor beta chains from one sample in a study of metastatic and nonmetastatic thyroid tumors. TCRdb re-clonotyped the PCR reads through MiXCR. The sample shows some 38,000 clones, less than 60% of them seen only once. Sequences were obtained from tumor tissue. Source of these receptors: a male donor with papillary thyroid cancer or a benign thyroid nodule (not recorded which). Some clones in this sample may be carry-over from other donors' samples. The CDR3 runs from the conserved cysteine through the conserved F or W. Fields, in order: D gene, CDR3 length, J gene, V gene, clone size, CDR3 protein, CDR3 DNA. D genes are given only for firm matches. Size tells how often a clone was seen (once, few, many) or the class of an expanded clone, and some rows leave it out.

d_call: NA
cdr3_length: 14
j_call: TRBJ2-5
v_call: TRBV11-2
clone_size: once
cdr3_aa: CASSLRRETETQYF
cdr3_nt: TGTGCCAGCAGCTTAAGACGGGAAACCGAGACCCAGTACTTC

d_call: NA
cdr3_length: 15
j_call: TRBJ1-4
v_call: TRBV7-6
clone_size: NA
cdr3_aa: CASSLWTGDNEKLFF
cdr3_nt: TGTGCCAGCAGCCTGTGGACGGGTGATAATGAAAAACTGTTTTTT

d_call: TRBD1
cdr3_length: 15
j_call: TRBJ1-2
v_call: TRBV18
clone_size: once
cdr3_aa: CASSPPGQGDHGYTF
cdr3_nt: TGTGCCAGCTCACCACCAGGCCAGGGGGACCATGGCTACACCTTC

d_call: TRBD1
cdr3_length: 15
j_call: TRBJ1-1
v_call: TRBV5-1
clone_size: NA
cdr3_aa: CASSSRDRGNTEAFF
cdr3_nt: TGCGCCAGCAGCTCCCGGGACAGGGGAAACACTGAAGCTTTCTTT

d_call: TRBD1
cdr3_length: 16
j_call: TRBJ1-3
v_call: TRBV11-1
clone_size: NA
cdr3_aa: CASSLGQGITGNTIYF
cdr3_nt: TGTGCCAGCAGCCTGGGACAGGGGATAACTGGAAACACCATATATTTT

d_call: TRBD2
cdr3_length: 19
j_call: TRBJ2-3
v_call: TRBV6-7
clone_size: NA
cdr3_aa: CASSYGGGAGSISTDTQYF
cdr3_nt: TGTGCCAGCAGTTACGGCGGGGGGGCCGGTTCTATATCCACAGATACGCAGTATTTT

d_call: TRBD1
cdr3_length: 18
j_call: TRBJ1-2
v_call: TRBV19
clone_size: few
cdr3_aa: CASNKGQGSLVSNYGYTF
cdr3_nt: TGTGCCAGTAACAAAGGACAGGGAAGTTTGGTTTCAAACTATGGCTACACCTTC

d_call: NA
cdr3_length: 14
j_call: TRBJ1-2
v_call: TRBV30
clone_size: NA
cdr3_aa: CAWREFDRTYGYTF
cdr3_nt: TGTGCCTGGAGGGAATTTGACAGAACTTATGGCTACACCTTC

d_call: TRBD2
cdr3_length: 17
j_call: TRBJ2-5
v_call: TRBV3-1
clone_size: NA
cdr3_aa: CASSQASGLAIQETQYF
cdr3_nt: TGTGCCAGCAGCCAAGCTTCGGGACTAGCGATACAAGAGACCCAGTACTTC

d_call: NA
cdr3_length: 12
j_call: TRBJ2-7
v_call: TRBV28
clone_size: few
cdr3_aa: CASSLPVYEQYF
cdr3_nt: TGTGCCAGCAGTTTACCGGTCTACGAGCAGTACTTC

d_call: NA
cdr3_length: 15
j_call: TRBJ2-1
v_call: TRBV6-5
clone_size: NA
cdr3_aa: CASSSGYGRYNEQFF
cdr3_nt: TGTGCCAGCAGTTCTGGGTACGGGCGGTACAATGAGCAGTTCTTC

d_call: NA
cdr3_length: 17
j_call: TRBJ1-6
v_call: TRBV5-1
clone_size: NA
cdr3_aa: CASSLGGGYSYNSPLHF
cdr3_nt: TGCGCCAGCAGCTTAGGAGGAGGGTACTCCTATAATTCACCCCTCCACTTT

d_call: NA
cdr3_length: 12
j_call: TRBJ1-2
v_call: TRBV19
clone_size: few
cdr3_aa: CASSMPAYGYTF
cdr3_nt: TGTGCCAGTAGTATGCCAGCCTATGGCTACACCTTC

d_call: TRBD2
cdr3_length: 15
j_call: TRBJ2-1
v_call: TRBV3-1
clone_size: medium-sized
cdr3_aa: CASRPPSGSYNEQFF
cdr3_nt: TGTGCCAGCAGGCCTCCTAGCGGGAGTTACAATGAGCAGTTCTTC

d_call: NA
cdr3_length: 15
j_call: TRBJ2-1
v_call: TRBV6-1
clone_size: NA
cdr3_aa: CATSRRSHSYNEQFF
cdr3_nt: TGTGCCACCTCACGTCGGAGCCACTCCTACAATGAGCAGTTCTTC

d_call: NA
cdr3_length: 17
j_call: TRBJ2-7
v_call: TRBV27
clone_size: NA
cdr3_aa: CASGGKALTGEGNEQYF
cdr3_nt: TGTGCCAGCGGGGGGAAGGCTTTAACAGGGGAAGGAAACGAGCAGTACTTC

d_call: NA
cdr3_length: 15
j_call: TRBJ1-5
v_call: TRBV3-1
clone_size: NA
cdr3_aa: CASSATDSPNQPQHF
cdr3_nt: TGTGCCAGCAGCGCCACCGACAGCCCTAATCAGCCCCAGCATTTT

d_call: NA
cdr3_length: 15
j_call: TRBJ1-2
v_call: TRBV27
clone_size: NA
cdr3_aa: CASSLSRRGNYGYTF
cdr3_nt: TGTGCCAGCAGTTTATCCCGGCGGGGGAACTATGGCTACACCTTC

d_call: NA
cdr3_length: 11
j_call: TRBJ2-7
v_call: TRBV6-1
clone_size: NA
cdr3_aa: CAIIGFYEQYF
cdr3_nt: TGTGCCATAATTGGTTTCTACGAGCAGTACTTC

d_call: NA
cdr3_length: 16
j_call: TRBJ2-3
v_call: TRBV5-6
clone_size: NA
cdr3_aa: CASSLIRELHTDTQYF
cdr3_nt: TGTGCCAGCAGCCTTATCCGGGAGTTGCACACAGATACGCAGTATTTT

d_call: TRBD2
cdr3_length: 15
j_call: TRBJ2-7
v_call: TRBV4-1
clone_size: NA
cdr3_aa: CASSPWQREYNEQYF
cdr3_nt: TGCGCCAGCAGCCCCTGGCAGCGGGAGTATAACGAGCAGTACTTC

d_call: NA
cdr3_length: 13
j_call: TRBJ1-2
v_call: TRBV5-1
clone_size: NA
cdr3_aa: CASSLEGDYGYTF
cdr3_nt: TGCGCCAGCAGCTTGGAGGGGGACTATGGCTACACCTTC

d_call: TRBD1
cdr3_length: 16
j_call: TRBJ1-5
v_call: TRBV5-6
clone_size: once
cdr3_aa: CASSLRGQGIRQPQHF
cdr3_nt: TGTGCCAGCAGCTTACGCGGACAGGGGATACGGCAGCCCCAGCATTTT

d_call: NA
cdr3_length: 13
j_call: TRBJ2-3
v_call: TRBV7-9
clone_size: NA
cdr3_aa: CASRLTSTDTQYF
cdr3_nt: TGTGCCAGCAGATTAACTAGCACAGATACGCAGTATTTT

d_call: TRBD1
cdr3_length: 15
j_call: TRBJ2-7
v_call: TRBV5-1
clone_size: NA
cdr3_aa: CASSLWRQGVYEQYF
cdr3_nt: TGCGCCAGCAGCTTGTGGAGACAGGGGGTCTACGAGCAGTACTTC

d_call: NA
cdr3_length: 14
j_call: TRBJ1-1
v_call: TRBV27
clone_size: NA
cdr3_aa: CASSLISGRTEAFF
cdr3_nt: TGTGCCAGCAGTTTAATTTCGGGGCGCACTGAAGCTTTCTTT

d_call: NA
cdr3_length: 11
j_call: TRBJ1-1
v_call: TRBV12-3/TRBV12-4
clone_size: NA
cdr3_aa: CASSQGIEAFF
cdr3_nt: TGTGCCAGCAGCCAGGGAATTGAAGCTTTCTTT

d_call: TRBD2
cdr3_length: 14
j_call: TRBJ2-1
v_call: TRBV20-1
clone_size: NA
cdr3_aa: CSGGLAGGGGEQFF
cdr3_nt: TGCAGTGGGGGACTAGCGGGAGGAGGGGGTGAGCAGTTCTTC

d_call: TRBD2
cdr3_length: 14
j_call: TRBJ2-4
v_call: TRBV3-1
clone_size: NA
cdr3_aa: CASSQAREVNIQYF
cdr3_nt: TGTGCCAGCAGCCAAGCACGGGAGGTGAACATTCAGTACTTC

d_call: NA
cdr3_length: 15
j_call: TRBJ1-1
v_call: TRBV28
clone_size: NA
cdr3_aa: CASSRWDKGYTEAFF
cdr3_nt: TGTGCCAGCAGTCGATGGGACAAGGGATACACTGAAGCTTTCTTT

d_call: NA
cdr3_length: 13
j_call: TRBJ1-1
v_call: TRBV19
clone_size: NA
cdr3_aa: CASSIIPGTEAFF
cdr3_nt: TGTGCCAGTAGTATCATACCCGGGACTGAAGCTTTCTTT

d_call: TRBD2
cdr3_length: 17
j_call: TRBJ2-7
v_call: TRBV18
clone_size: NA
cdr3_aa: CASSPSGLTGAFYEQYF
cdr3_nt: TGTGCCAGCTCACCATCGGGACTAACGGGAGCCTTCTACGAGCAGTACTTC

d_call: TRBD2
cdr3_length: 12
j_call: TRBJ2-7
v_call: TRBV19
clone_size: few
cdr3_aa: CASSTSGNEQYF
cdr3_nt: TGTGCCAGTAGTACCAGCGGGAACGAGCAGTACTTC

d_call: TRBD1
cdr3_length: 14
j_call: TRBJ2-3
v_call: TRBV6-2/TRBV6-3
clone_size: few
cdr3_aa: CASSDRGEADTQYF
cdr3_nt: TGTGCCAGCAGTGACAGGGGAGAGGCAGATACGCAGTATTTT

d_call: NA
cdr3_length: 18
j_call: TRBJ2-7
v_call: TRBV11-1
clone_size: few
cdr3_aa: CASSFNSYETPSSYEQYF
cdr3_nt: TGTGCCAGCAGCTTTAACTCATATGAGACCCCGAGCTCCTACGAGCAGTACTTC

d_call: NA
cdr3_length: 14
j_call: TRBJ2-7
v_call: TRBV20-1
clone_size: NA
cdr3_aa: CSAHRDGSSYEQYF
cdr3_nt: TGCAGTGCGCACCGGGACGGAAGCTCCTACGAGCAGTACTTC

d_call: NA
cdr3_length: 13
j_call: TRBJ1-2
v_call: TRBV30
clone_size: few
cdr3_aa: CAWSLTINYGYTF
cdr3_nt: TGTGCCTGGAGTCTAACCATTAACTATGGCTACACCTTC

d_call: TRBD1
cdr3_length: 16
j_call: TRBJ1-6
v_call: TRBV6-1
clone_size: NA
cdr3_aa: CASSEEGGTGDSPLHF
cdr3_nt: TGTGCCAGCAGTGAAGAGGGGGGGACAGGGGATTCACCCCTCCACTTT

d_call: TRBD1
cdr3_length: 16
j_call: TRBJ2-7
v_call: TRBV20-1
clone_size: NA
cdr3_aa: CSANCSPGGDSYEQYF
cdr3_nt: TGCAGTGCTAACTGCTCCCCAGGGGGCGACTCCTACGAGCAGTACTTC

d_call: NA
cdr3_length: 13
j_call: TRBJ1-6
v_call: TRBV20-1
clone_size: NA
cdr3_aa: CSARDSFNSPLHF
cdr3_nt: TGCAGTGCTAGAGACAGTTTTAATTCACCCCTCCACTTT

d_call: NA
cdr3_length: 13
j_call: TRBJ2-7
v_call: TRBV6-2/TRBV6-3
clone_size: NA
cdr3_aa: CASSWGGPYEQYF
cdr3_nt: TGTGCCAGCAGTTGGGGCGGTCCCTACGAGCAGTACTTC

d_call: NA
cdr3_length: 13
j_call: TRBJ2-1
v_call: TRBV11-2
clone_size: NA
cdr3_aa: CASGRQSYNEQFF
cdr3_nt: TGTGCCAGCGGACGACAATCCTACAATGAGCAGTTCTTC

d_call: NA
cdr3_length: 14
j_call: TRBJ1-2
v_call: TRBV6-1
clone_size: NA
cdr3_aa: CASLIPGRSYGYTF
cdr3_nt: TGTGCCAGCCTTATTCCGGGACGGAGCTATGGCTACACCTTT

d_call: NA
cdr3_length: 11
j_call: TRBJ2-7
v_call: TRBV28
clone_size: NA
cdr3_aa: CASSFGPVEYF
cdr3_nt: TGTGCCAGCAGTTTTGGACCCGTCGAGTACTTC

d_call: TRBD2
cdr3_length: 15
j_call: TRBJ2-5
v_call: TRBV20-1
clone_size: NA
cdr3_aa: CSAEGRLAGGETQYF
cdr3_nt: TGCAGTGCTGAGGGTAGACTAGCGGGAGGGGAGACCCAGTACTTC

d_call: NA
cdr3_length: 16
j_call: TRBJ2-1
v_call: TRBV11-2
clone_size: NA
cdr3_aa: CASSPIGGADHNEQFF
cdr3_nt: TGTGCCAGCAGCCCCATAGGGGGAGCGGACCACAATGAGCAGTTCTTC

d_call: NA
cdr3_length: 13
j_call: TRBJ1-4
v_call: TRBV2
clone_size: NA
cdr3_aa: CASSGRRGEKLFF
cdr3_nt: TGTGCCAGCTCCGGGAGAAGGGGGGAAAAACTGTTTTTT

d_call: TRBD1
cdr3_length: 15
j_call: TRBJ2-7
v_call: TRBV5-5
clone_size: once
cdr3_aa: CASSMHRDSTYEQYF
cdr3_nt: TGTGCCAGCAGCATGCACCGGGACAGTACCTACGAGCAGTACTTC

d_call: TRBD1
cdr3_length: 14
j_call: TRBJ1-2
v_call: TRBV5-1
clone_size: NA
cdr3_aa: CASSWSDRGTGYTF
cdr3_nt: TGCGCCAGCAGCTGGTCCGACAGGGGCACTGGCTACACCTTC

d_call: TRBD2
cdr3_length: 17
j_call: TRBJ2-3
v_call: TRBV20-1
clone_size: NA
cdr3_aa: CSARNPLGGGELDTQYF
cdr3_nt: TGCAGTGCTAGAAACCCTCTAGGCGGGGGGGAATTAGATACGCAGTATTTT

d_call: NA
cdr3_length: 13
j_call: TRBJ2-7
v_call: TRBV6-1
clone_size: few
cdr3_aa: CPRIDPGHYEQYF
cdr3_nt: TGTCCTAGAATCGACCCGGGCCACTACGAGCAGTACTTC

d_call: NA
cdr3_length: 11
j_call: TRBJ2-7
v_call: TRBV7-9
clone_size: NA
cdr3_aa: CASSFSYEQYF
cdr3_nt: TGTGCCAGCAGCTTCTCCTACGAGCAGTACTTC

d_call: TRBD1
cdr3_length: 15
j_call: TRBJ2-7
v_call: TRBV4-1
clone_size: NA
cdr3_aa: CASQDLTGIAYEQYF
cdr3_nt: TGCGCCAGCCAAGATTTGACAGGGATTGCCTACGAGCAGTACTTC

d_call: NA
cdr3_length: 12
j_call: TRBJ1-3
v_call: TRBV24-1
clone_size: NA
cdr3_aa: CATKDSGNTIYF
cdr3_nt: TGTGCCACGAAGGACTCTGGAAACACCATATATTTT

d_call: NA
cdr3_length: 14
j_call: TRBJ2-1
v_call: TRBV10-1
clone_size: NA
cdr3_aa: CASSDLLKNNEQFF
cdr3_nt: TGCGCCAGCAGTGATTTGTTAAAGAACAATGAGCAGTTCTTC

d_call: TRBD2
cdr3_length: 16
j_call: TRBJ2-3
v_call: TRBV5-1
clone_size: NA
cdr3_aa: CASSLLALAGVDTQYF
cdr3_nt: TGCGCCAGCAGCTTGTTGGCCCTAGCGGGGGTTGATACGCAGTATTTT

d_call: TRBD2
cdr3_length: 12
j_call: TRBJ2-2
v_call: TRBV7-9
clone_size: NA
cdr3_aa: CASSREAGELFF
cdr3_nt: TGTGCCAGCAGCCGGGAGGCCGGGGAGCTGTTTTTT

d_call: NA
cdr3_length: 16
j_call: TRBJ2-2
v_call: TRBV12-3/TRBV12-4
clone_size: few
cdr3_aa: CASSKKSRLKTGELFF
cdr3_nt: TGTGCCAGCAGTAAGAAGAGCCGGTTGAAGACCGGGGAGCTGTTTTTT

d_call: NA
cdr3_length: 15
j_call: TRBJ2-3
v_call: TRBV5-1
clone_size: NA
cdr3_aa: CASSLYGTSTDTQYF
cdr3_nt: TGCGCCAGCAGCTTGTATGGGACCAGCACAGATACGCAGTATTTT

d_call: NA
cdr3_length: 14
j_call: TRBJ2-7
v_call: TRBV28
clone_size: few
cdr3_aa: CASSLRDGVYEQYF
cdr3_nt: TGTGCCAGCAGTTTGAGGGACGGGGTCTACGAGCAGTACTTC